This entry concerns a single T cell receptor (beta chain). These data belong to a study of shared clonotypes between healthy human individuals. It was at deep level that the assay was run. Some 30,000 T cell genomes (roughly 220 ng DNA) went into each sorted-subset replicate. Generated by immunoSEQ multiplex PCR, the TCRdb table keeps only in-frame clones and is missing some. The table shows 2.5 million or so clones, with just over 90% occurring only once. This TCR was sampled from a man aged 18 to 35 in good health. The sequenced material came from naive CD4+ T cells sorted from blood. Subset in this sample: CD45RA+ positively selected.

CDR3 amino acids: CASSLGLAGGPSSPEQFF. CDR3 coding DNA: TGTGCCAGCAGCCTCGGACTAGCGGGAGGGCCGAGCTCACCTGAGCAGTTCTTC. The chain links TRBV11-2 to TRBJ2-1; 15 bases match TRBD2. The CDR3 spans 18 residues. Unmatched junction bases numbered 14, after V lost 5 bases and J lost 9 bases. Germline-derived CDR1 and CDR2 are SGHAT and FQNNGV.